This T cell receptor (beta chain) was observed in a study of cytomegalovirus exposure and HLA in healthy donors. Notes on this clone: Its cognate antigen is unknown.

The CDR3 sequence is 14 residues long. After removal of 4 bases from V and 8 bases from J, the junction contained 3 bases not matched to a gene. Germline values: CDR1 LGHNA, CDR2 YSLEER. The study, taken as a whole, reports: Near-uniform donor sequencing depth was presumed by presence/absence analyses. As a later analysis revealed, most CMV-associated TCR beta chains appeared HLA-restricted.

PCR primers comprised 60 Vbeta and 13 Jbeta primers. Libraries were prepared by immunoSEQ multiplex PCR; TCRdb keeps only in-frame clonotypes and omits some of them. The data hold tens of thousands of clones, with roughly 80% observed a single time. The receptor's source is a man aged 35 to 55 in good health and CMV-seronegative. The rearrangement joins TRBV4-3 to TRBJ2-1; 12 bases are a match to TRBD2. The sequenced sample consisted of PBMCs. The CDR3, as DNA: TGCGCCAGCAGCCCTCTAGCGGGAGGGTATGAGCAGTTCTTC. The encoded protein is CASSPLAGGYEQFF.